Each of the 10 T cell receptor beta chains below was sequenced from the same sample in a study of OX40 agonist ivuxolimab in advanced cancers. The assay was immunoSEQ multiplex PCR, and TCRdb's table has in-frame clones only and misses some. Altogether about 80,000 clones are present, 85% to 95% being singletons, with the ten largest covering 0.32%. The sequencing used CD4+ or CD8+ T cells sorted from blood, collected in a trial of the OX40 agonist ivuxolimab. The receptor set was obtained from an adult with an advanced solid tumor such as melanoma, head and neck, liver or kidney cancer.

The chain carries TRBV18 and TRBJ1-1; 7 bases are shared with TRBD1. V lost 1 base and J lost 1; bases outside the gene matches: 6. The CDR3 spans 16 residues. Germline CDR1 is KGHSH and CDR2 is LQKENI. The CDR3, as DNA: TGTGCCAGCTCACCACAACCAGGGACAGCGAACACTGAAGCTTTCTTT. Translating it yields CASSPQPGTANTEAFF.

The chain uses TRBV29-1 and TRBJ2-1; D is unclear. Trimming shortened V by 7 bases and J by 4 bases, and 11 bases separated the two germline ends. The CDR3 covers 12 residues. Germline CDR1 reads SQVTM; CDR2 reads ANQGSEA. CDR3 region: CSATLGYNEQFF. Written as DNA, the CDR3 is TGCAGCGCCACTCTAGGGTACAATGAGCAGTTCTTC.

In its sample, this clone was seen once. This chain connects TRBV6-1 to TRBJ1-2; D not certain. Germline lookup yields CDR1 MNHNS and CDR2 SASEGT. The CDR3 consists of 13 residues. With 6 bases removed from V and 2 bases from J, the gap between germline ends came to 10 bases. The CDR3 protein is CASSRPENYGYTF. The CDR3 DNA is TGTGCCAGCAGCCGACCGGAGAACTATGGCTACACCTTC.

The V gene is TRBV7-3, the J gene TRBJ2-7; TRBD2 matches at 8 bases. CDR1 and CDR2 from the germline V gene are SGHTA and FQGTGA. V was clipped by 5 bases and J by 3 bases; unmatched bases: 9. The CDR3 is 15 residues long. This chain's CDR3 is CASSLKAGAFYEQYF. CDR3 DNA: TGTGCCAGCAGCCTAAAAGCGGGAGCTTTCTACGAGCAGTACTTC.

The chain links TRBV5-4 to TRBJ2-3; D gene unclear. V was cut by 4 bases and J by 4 bases, with 7 bases left in between. The CDR3 covers 12 residues. Germline V lookup: CDR1 SGHNT, CDR2 YYREEE (reference sequence). CDR3 DNA sequence: TGTGCCAGCAGCCGACTCGCAGATACGCAGTATTTT. This encodes CASSRLADTQYF.

The V call is TRBV19, the J call TRBJ2-7, with 10 nucleotides matching TRBD1. V lost 7 bases, J lost 4 bases, and 7 bases stayed unmatched. The CDR3 contains 14 residues. Germline CDR1 and CDR2: LNHDA and SQIVND (reference sequence). The chain's CDR3 is CASNPGQGPYEQYF. DNA of the CDR3: TGTGCCAGTAACCCGGGACAGGGGCCTTACGAGCAGTACTTC.

V usage is TRBV28 and J usage is TRBJ1-5; tentatively, D is TRBD1 (5 bases). CDR1 and CDR2 from the germline V gene are MDHEN and SYDVKM. This CDR3 comprises 14 residues. The V and J ends lost 6 bases and 3 bases respectively, with 12 bases between them. The CDR3 loop is CASRIGGYNQPQHF. CDR3 in DNA: TGTGCCAGCAGGATCGGGGGTTACAATCAGCCCCAGCATTTT.

This clone appeared a single time. The J gene is TRBJ2-1, the V gene TRBV6-5, with 7 positions matching TRBD2. CDR1 MNHEY and CDR2 SVGAGI come from the germline V gene. This CDR3 is 14 amino acids long. V lost 7 bases, J lost 6 bases, and 9 bases stayed unmatched. This CDR3 is CASIKAGRSNEQFF. The DNA for the CDR3 is TGTGCCAGCATAAAAGCGGGGAGGTCCAATGAGCAGTTCTTC.

V is TRBV7-2 and J is TRBJ2-7; the match to TRBD1 covers 10 bases. V was pared by 4 bases and J by 9 bases, with 6 bases of the junction left unmatched. This CDR3 spans 13 amino acids. The V gene's germline CDR1 is SGHTA and CDR2 FQGNSA. The CDR3 DNA reads as TGTGCCAGCAGCTCAAGACAGGGGGCCGGGCAGTACTTC. Translated: CASSSRQGAGQYF.

A word on this clone: At one boundary the junction diverges from the germline segment, which might be a read error. The chain employs TRBV28 and TRBJ1-2; TRBD1 might be the D (5 bases). This CDR3 is built from 15 residues. CDR1 and CDR2 from the germline V gene are MDHEN and SYDVKM. The CDR3 bases are TGTGCCAGCAGTTTATCCCAGGGAACAAACTATGGCTTCTCCTTC. Protein product: CASSLSQGTNYGFSF.